This is a list of T cell receptor beta chains from one sample in a study of technical replicates of blood from a few donors. TCRdb keeps only in-frame clones here, not all; method: immunoSEQ multiplex PCR. The data contain under 70,000 clones, almost 95% of them singletons. Sequenced: T cells isolated from PBMCs. The receptors stem from a human donor in good health. Both conserved end residues are part of each CDR3. Each record gives: clone size, V gene, D gene, J gene, CDR3 protein, CDR3 DNA. D genes are given only for firm matches. Rows may omit the clone size; those that give it use once, few, many or a size class.

few	TRBV30	-	TRBJ1-1	CAWSSGALEAFF	TGTGCCTGGAGTTCAGGGGCCCTTGAAGCTTTCTTT
-	TRBV5-1	-	TRBJ1-2	CASSPSAGLGYGYTF	TGCGCCAGCAGCCCTTCAGCAGGATTGGGCTATGGCTACACCTTC
-	TRBV27	TRBD1	TRBJ2-7	CASSLGQNYEQYF	TGTGCCAGCAGTTTGGGACAGAACTACGAGCAGTACTTC
once	TRBV4-2	TRBD2	TRBJ2-7	CASSPGLEYEQYF	TGTGCCAGCAGCCCGGGACTAGAATACGAGCAGTACTTC
-	TRBV30	-	TRBJ1-5	CVRHSGQIVCSPQHF	TGTGTCCGGCATTCCGGACAGATCGTTTGTTCACCCCAGCATTTT
-	TRBV25-1	TRBD2	TRBJ2-1	CASSHPRVAGVINEQFF	TGTGCCAGCAGTCATCCTAGGGTAGCGGGAGTGATTAATGAGCAGTTCTTC
-	TRBV19	TRBD1	TRBJ2-2	CATGTGVTGELFF	TGTGCCACCGGAACAGGGGTCACCGGGGAGCTGTTTTTT
-	TRBV6-1	-	TRBJ2-7	CASTVGRELVVEQYF	TGTGCCAGCACGGTAGGTCGGGAATTAGTCGTCGAGCAGTACTTC
-	TRBV19	-	TRBJ2-5	CATQGGGETQYF	TGTGCCACCCAAGGGGGGGGAGAGACCCAGTACTTC
once	TRBV2	-	TRBJ2-7	CASSEDQGLYYEQYF	TGTGCCAGCAGTGAAGACCAGGGGCTATACTACGAGCAGTACTTC
-	TRBV9	TRBD2	TRBJ2-7	CASSVGLAGAYEQYF	TGTGCCAGCAGCGTAGGGCTAGCGGGAGCCTACGAGCAGTACTTC
-	TRBV5-6	-	TRBJ2-7	CASSSQIRDLTQYF	TGTGCCAGCAGCTCCCAAATCCGGGACTTAACGCAGTACTTC
-	TRBV28	-	TRBJ1-5	CASSPSLRVTEPQHF	TGTGCCAGCAGTCCCTCCTTGAGGGTAACGGAGCCCCAGCATTTT
-	TRBV18	TRBD2	TRBJ2-7	CASSPGASGRGEQYF	TGTGCCAGCTCACCGGGGGCTAGCGGGAGGGGAGAGCAGTACTTC
-	TRBV4-1	-	TRBJ1-1	CASSQGQGSARNTEAFF	TGCGCCAGCAGCCAAGGTCAGGGAAGTGCAAGAAACACTGAAGCTTTCTTT
-	TRBV4-3	TRBD2	TRBJ2-1	CASSLFVAGEGTNEQFF	TGCGCCAGCAGCCTCTTTGTAGCGGGAGAGGGGACTAATGAGCAGTTCTTC
-	TRBV28	-	TRBJ1-1	CASQTGWAEAFF	TGTGCCAGCCAAACAGGGTGGGCTGAAGCTTTCTTT
-	TRBV4-1	TRBD1	TRBJ1-2	CASSLRTGEDGYGYTF	TGCGCCAGCAGCCTAAGGACAGGGGAAGACGGCTATGGCTACACCTTC
once	TRBV18	-	TRBJ2-5	CASSTAQGTKTQYF	TGTGCCAGCTCAACAGCACAGGGAACAAAGACCCAGTACTTC
-	TRBV5-4	TRBD1	TRBJ1-1	CASSLTGDTEAFF	TGTGCCAGCAGCCTTACAGGGGACACTGAAGCTTTCTTT
-	TRBV4-2	-	TRBJ2-7	CASSGGQSYEQYF	TGTGCCAGTAGCGGAGGACAGTCCTACGAGCAGTACTTC
-	TRBV15	-	TRBJ1-1	CAASNVWTAYTEAFF	TGTGCCGCCAGCAACGTCTGGACAGCTTACACTGAAGCTTTCTTT
-	TRBV5-5	TRBD1	TRBJ1-2	CASSLQGAHYGYTF	TGTGCCAGCAGCTTACAGGGGGCGCATTATGGCTACACCTTC
-	TRBV4-1	TRBD2	TRBJ2-7	CASSQVEPKLAGGHEQYF	TGCGCCAGCAGCCAAGTGGAGCCTAAGCTAGCGGGAGGGCACGAGCAGTACTTC
once	TRBV6-4	-	TRBJ2-3	CASRDMGPNSTSREPDTQYF	TGTGCCAGCCGCGACATGGGTCCTAATTCCACTAGCCGGGAGCCGGATACGCAGTATTTT
-	TRBV6-1	-	TRBJ2-1	CAILSGGSSYNEQFF	TGTGCTATACTCAGCGGAGGGAGCTCCTACAATGAGCAGTTCTTC
-	TRBV7-3	-	TRBJ2-3	CASSPYMSAQYF	TGTGCCAGCAGCCCCTATATGAGCGCGCAGTATTTT
-	TRBV11-2	-	TRBJ2-1	CASSARQSFKFF	TGTGCCAGCAGCGCGCGACAGTCCTTCAAGTTCTTC
-	TRBV18	-	TRBJ2-3	CASSPSETVDTQYF	TGTGCCAGCTCACCAAGTGAAACAGTGGATACGCAGTATTTT
-	TRBV19	-	TRBJ2-3	CASSMGATDTQYF	TGTGCCAGTAGTATGGGGGCCACAGATACGCAGTATTTT
-	TRBV7-6	-	TRBJ2-3	CASSRTVSTDTQYF	TGTGCCAGCAGCCGTACAGTGAGCACAGATACGCAGTATTTT
-	TRBV15	TRBD1	TRBJ2-7	CATSKTGVLSGQYF	TGTGCCACCAGCAAAACAGGGGTCCTCTCCGGGCAGTACTTC
-	TRBV5-4	TRBD1	TRBJ1-4	CASSSYRTGTNEKLFF	TGTGCCAGCAGCTCATACCGGACAGGGACTAATGAAAAACTGTTTTTT
-	TRBV4-1	-	TRBJ1-2	CASSQEGGSQGYTF	TGCGCCAGCAGCCAAGAGGGGGGAAGTCAAGGCTACACCTTC
-	TRBV4-2	TRBD1	TRBJ1-4	CASSQVYRGGEKLFF	TGTGCCAGCAGCCAAGTATACAGGGGTGGTGAAAAACTGTTTTTT
-	TRBV5-4	TRBD1	TRBJ1-2	CASSRDRGELKGYTF	TGTGCCAGCAGCCGAGACAGGGGGGAATTGAAGGGCTACACCTTC
-	TRBV7-9	TRBD1	TRBJ1-1	CASNPKMRQGATEAFF	TGTGCCAGCAACCCGAAAATGCGGCAGGGGGCAACTGAAGCTTTCTTT
few	TRBV7-2	TRBD1	TRBJ1-5	CASSPPGQNSNQPQHF	TGTGCCAGCAGCCCCCCGGGACAGAATAGCAATCAGCCCCAGCATTTT
-	TRBV19	TRBD2	TRBJ2-5	CASAWTSAQETQYF	TGTGCCAGTGCATGGACTAGCGCCCAAGAGACCCAGTACTTC
-	TRBV5-1	TRBD1	TRBJ1-5	CASSFSSGGEQPQHF	TGCGCCAGCAGCTTTTCATCAGGGGGCGAACAGCCCCAGCATTTT
-	TRBV11-2	-	TRBJ2-7	CASSLPSEQYF	TGTGCCAGCAGCTTACCCTCCGAGCAGTACTTC
-	TRBV19	TRBD1	TRBJ2-7	CASSMDRGDYEQYF	TGTGCCAGTAGTATGGACAGGGGGGACTACGAGCAGTACTTC
-	TRBV29-1	TRBD1	TRBJ2-7	CSTTTGGSYEQYF	TGCAGTACTACGACAGGGGGGTCTTACGAGCAGTACTTC
-	TRBV4-1	TRBD2	TRBJ2-1	CASSQHGRTYNEQFF	TGCGCCAGCAGCCAGCACGGGAGGACCTACAATGAGCAGTTCTTC
-	TRBV30	-	TRBJ2-5	CAWSYSNQETQYF	TGTGCCTGGAGTTACAGTAATCAAGAGACCCAGTACTTC
-	TRBV6-5	-	TRBJ1-5	CASQGRSNQPQHF	TGTGCCAGCCAGGGTAGAAGCAATCAGCCCCAGCATTTT
once	TRBV19	TRBD1	TRBJ1-5	CASSYGQGLIVSNQPQHF	TGTGCCAGTAGTTATGGACAGGGTCTAATTGTTAGCAATCAGCCCCAGCATTTT
-	TRBV28	-	TRBJ1-1	CASSDSEAFF	TGTGCCAGCAGTGACAGTGAAGCTTTCTTT
-	TRBV7-2	-	TRBJ1-5	CASSLDLGRGDQPQHF	TGTGCCAGCAGCTTAGACTTGGGGAGGGGTGATCAGCCCCAGCATTTT
once	TRBV11-2	TRBD1	TRBJ2-1	CASRQRQGNEQFF	TGTGCCAGCAGACAGAGACAGGGCAATGAGCAGTTCTTC
-	TRBV18	-	TRBJ1-4	CASSPESRTVREKLFF	TGTGCCAGCTCACCAGAAAGTAGGACAGTGAGGGAAAAACTGTTTTTT
-	TRBV9	-	TRBJ1-2	CASSPLTVANYGYTF	TGTGCCAGCAGCCCACTGACAGTGGCTAACTATGGCTACACCTTC
once	TRBV9	TRBD2	TRBJ2-5	CASSNSGTKETQYF	TGTGCCAGCAGCAACTCCGGGACTAAAGAGACCCAGTACTTC
-	TRBV2	-	TRBJ1-4	CASSEDREFPNEKLFF	TGTGCCAGCAGTGAAGACAGGGAGTTTCCTAATGAAAAACTGTTTTTT
-	TRBV9	-	TRBJ2-2	CASSVERGPLGLVGELFF	TGTGCCAGCAGCGTAGAAAGGGGTCCCCTTGGTTTGGTCGGGGAGCTGTTTTTT
once	TRBV7-9	TRBD2	TRBJ2-5	CSGGPQETQYF	TGTTCGGGAGGGCCTCAAGAGACCCAGTACTTC
-	TRBV19	TRBD1	TRBJ1-3	CASKMGQGAGNTIYF	TGTGCCAGTAAAATGGGACAGGGGGCTGGAAACACCATATATTTT
-	TRBV7-9	-	TRBJ1-1	CASSPARGRHTEAFF	TGTGCCAGCAGCCCCGCCCGAGGGAGGCACACTGAAGCTTTCTTT
-	TRBV5-4	TRBD1	TRBJ2-5	CASSNGQDQETQYF	TGTGCCAGCAGCAACGGACAGGACCAAGAGACCCAGTACTTC
few	TRBV19	TRBD1	TRBJ1-1	CASRGQADTEAFF	TGTGCCAGTAGGGGACAGGCAGACACTGAAGCTTTCTTT